What follows is one TCR beta chain and its context. This clone was observed a few times. Its specific antigen is unknown. No base qualities exist here, and no much larger clone lies one base off it. The data stem from a study of technical replicates of blood from several donors (dated by TCRdb to about 2017). The CDR3, from cysteine to phenylalanine, totals 15 residues. Of the read, only the CDR3 DNA is kept; its 45 bases are in frame from base 1. V has 1 base trimmed and J has 6 bases trimmed; junction bases matching no gene number 7. The germline V gene provides CDR1 SNHLY and CDR2 FYNNEI. The receptor library was made with the immunoSEQ multiplex PCR assay. This is the immuneACCESS table as TCRdb keeps it, with only in-frame sequences that have V and J called. A part of the clones is gone; compared with another copy, unresolved V genes explain less than half, and the rest is unexplained. This sample lists 80,000 to 100,000 clones; approximately 96% were detected once. 0.36% of the sample is taken by the ten largest.

Sequencing was carried out using T cells isolated from PBMCs. The TCR sequence derives from a human donor in good health. This chain joins TRBV2 to TRBJ1-2; 8 central bases correspond to TRBD1. CDR3 loop: CASSEGAYRGNGYTF. The DNA reads TGTGCCAGCAGTGAAGGTGCATACAGGGGGAATGGCTACACCTTC.